A single sample is the source of the 25 T cell receptor beta chains below, sequenced in a study of beta chain features in type 1 diabetes. The study reverse transcribed the entire isolated RNA, so it sequenced expressed TCRB transcripts. Produced via immunoSEQ multiplex PCR; TCRdb's table is partial and in-frame only. The table has hundreds of thousands of clones, approximately 28% seen once; the top ten hold roughly 0.066%. Specimen: naive CD4+ T cells from blood. The receptor source for this set is a man in his late teens or twenties in good health.

This chain uses TRBV30 with TRBJ2-5; D is uncertain. The V end lost 2 bases, the J end lost 0 bases, and 13 bases lay between the germline ends. The CDR3 spans 15 residues. In germline, CDR1 is GTSNPN, CDR2 SVGIG (reference sequence). The DNA for the CDR3 is TGTGCCTGGAGTCCCCCCAGGAGTTACCAAGAGACCCAGTACTTC. It is translated as CAWSPPRSYQETQYF.

This clone showed up just a few times. The chain uses TRBV10-3 and TRBJ2-3; D unresolved. The V gene's germline CDR1 is ENHRY and CDR2 SYGVKD. CDR3 length: 12 amino acids. With 6 bases removed from V and 1 base from J, the gap between germline ends came to 5 bases. The CDR3 sequence: CAIREGTDTQYF. The CDR3 region has the DNA TGTGCCATCAGAGAGGGCACAGATACGCAGTATTTT.

This clone was seen only a few times. Other DNA sequences in the same sample also yield this CDR3. This chain uses TRBV30 with TRBJ2-3; no firm D call. Per germline, CDR1 GTSNPN and CDR2 SVGIG (reference sequence). The CDR3 loop spans 11 amino acids. Trimming removed 1 base from V and 1 base from J, with 0 bases in between. The CDR3 protein is CAWSGTDTQYF. DNA for the CDR3: TGTGCCTGGAGTGGCACAGATACGCAGTATTTT.

The chain couples TRBV7-2 to TRBJ2-3; 10 nucleotides align to TRBD2. CDR1 is SGHTA and CDR2 is FQGNSA in the germline V gene. Trimming removed 3 bases from V and 4 bases from J; junction bases left unmatched: 10. The CDR3 length is 17 residues. The CDR3 region has the DNA TGTGCCAGCAGCTTGGGATATCTAGCGGGAGCTCCAGATACGCAGTATTTT. Its translation is CASSLGYLAGAPDTQYF.

V and J are TRBV7-3 and TRBJ2-3; TRBD1 matches 8 bases. V shed 2 bases and J 5 bases; nucleotides not matched to a gene: 6. The germline CDR1 and CDR2 sequences are SGHTA and FQGTGA. The CDR3 loop spans 15 amino acids. The CDR3: CASSLEGQAQDTQYF. CDR3 nucleotides: TGTGCCAGCAGCTTAGAGGGACAGGCGCAAGATACGCAGTATTTT.

The gene calls are TRBV20-1 and TRBJ2-1; unclear D gene. The CDR3 has 11 residues. Trimming removed 2 bases at V and 9 bases at J, with 8 bases between. Germline CDR1 reads DFQATT; CDR2 reads SNEGSKA (reference sequence). CDR3 DNA: TGCAGTGCTAGATTCCTGGGTGAGCAGTTCTTC. It codes for CSARFLGEQFF.

In its sample, this clone was seen a few times. CDR3 DNA sequence: TGCAGCGTTGGAGGGACTAGCGGGAGGAACACAGATACGCAGTATTTT. It translates to CSVGGTSGRNTDTQYF. The chain carries TRBV29-1 and TRBJ2-3, with TRBD2 identical over 15 bases. The CDR3 consists of 16 residues. V lost 4 bases and J lost 2; bases outside the gene matches: 4. Germline V gives CDR1 SQVTM, CDR2 ANQGSEA.

V is TRBV10-3 and J is TRBJ2-4; either TRBD1 or TRBD2 may fit D (6 bases each). Germline assignment: CDR1 ENHRY and CDR2 SYGVKD. The V gene lost 4 bases and the J gene lost 6 bases, with 10 bases spanning the gap. The CDR3 totals 13 residues. CDR3 protein: CAISARGLNIQYF. CDR3 bases: TGTGCCATCAGTGCCAGGGGACTAAACATTCAGTACTTC.

This clone was found a few times. The chain combines TRBV5-1 with TRBJ2-5; 8 bases line up with TRBD2. The V segment lost 4 bases and the J segment 5 bases; nucleotides outside the gene matches: 19. Germline CDR1 is SGHRS and CDR2 is YFSETQ. This CDR3 has 18 residues. CDR3 residues: CASSLTLRAGVGGETQYF. The CDR3, as DNA: TGCGCCAGCAGCCTAACCCTCCGAGCGGGAGTCGGCGGGGAGACCCAGTACTTC.

DNA for the CDR3: TGCGCCAGCAGCTTGGCTGAAGGTACTGAAGCTTTCTTT. Translation: CASSLAEGTEAFF. The chain is built from TRBV5-1 and TRBJ1-1; D not resolved. The V end lost 0 bases, the J end lost 5 bases, and 8 bases lay between the germline ends. Per germline, CDR1 SGHRS and CDR2 YFSETQ. The CDR3 has 13 residues.

The rearrangement uses TRBV4-1 and TRBJ2-2; unclear D gene. Per the germline V gene, CDR1 is MGHRA and CDR2 is YSYEKL. The CDR3 has 16 amino acids. Trimming removed 1 base from V and 0 bases from J, with 9 bases in between. The CDR3 spells CASSQVGRTNTGELFF. As DNA, the CDR3 is TGCGCCAGCAGCCAAGTAGGTAGGACGAACACCGGGGAGCTGTTTTTT.

The genes are TRBV6-5 and TRBJ2-7, with D maybe TRBD1 (6 bases). Trimming pared 6 bases from V and 4 bases from J, leaving 16 bases between. Germline values: CDR1 MNHEY, CDR2 SVGAGI. The CDR3 contains 14 residues. The CDR3 spells CASRRGQGNYEQYF. In DNA form, the CDR3 reads TGTGCCAGCAGACGGGGCCAGGGGAATTACGAGCAGTACTTC.

This clone was detected only a few times. The chain uses TRBV15 and TRBJ2-6; a possible D gene is TRBD2 (5 bases). Germline assignment: CDR1 LNHNV and CDR2 YYDKDF (reference sequence). This CDR3 comprises 17 residues. V was pared by 0 bases and J by 2 bases, with 11 bases between. CDR3 protein: CATSRDLSGTGANVLTF. The CDR3 DNA sequence: TGTGCCACCAGCAGAGATCTTTCGGGGACTGGGGCCAACGTCCTGACTTTC.

V usage is TRBV2 and J usage is TRBJ2-7; 8 bases line up with TRBD2. The junction had 10 bases not matched to a gene; V was cut back by 10 bases and J by 2 bases. Germline V gene data show CDR1 as SNHLY and CDR2 as FYNNEI. The CDR3 runs 14 residues. The CDR3 protein is CATQREGGPYEQYF. The CDR3 DNA follows: TGTGCCACCCAACGGGAGGGCGGACCCTACGAGCAGTACTTC.

This clone has just a few counts. V usage is TRBV19 and J usage is TRBJ2-3; TRBD2 aligns across 8 bases. The CDR3 sequence is 15 residues long. The V and J ends lost 7 bases and 5 bases, in that order; junction bases with no gene match: 11. CDR1 is LNHDA and CDR2 is SQIVND in the germline V gene (reference sequence). CDR3 sequence: CASKTAAGVVDTQYF. The CDR3 region has the DNA TGTGCCAGTAAAACGGCAGCGGGAGTTGTAGATACGCAGTATTTT. Variable domain in full (rest from reference TRBV19 and TRBJ2-3): DGGITQSPKYLFRKEGQNVTLSCEQNLNHDAMYWYRQDPGQGLRLIYYSQIVNDFQKGDIAEGYSVSREKKESFPLTVTSAQKNPTAFYLCASKTAAGVVDTQYFGPGTRLTVL.

V and J are TRBV5-1 and TRBJ2-5, with D perhaps given as TRBD1 or TRBD2 (5 bases each). V was cut by 4 bases and J by 5 bases, with 15 bases left in between. From germline, CDR1 is SGHRS and CDR2 YFSETQ. The CDR3 is 14 residues long. The CDR3 nucleotides read TGCGCCAGCAGCGGAAAGGGGAGTCGGGAGACCCAGTACTTC. Protein: CASSGKGSRETQYF.

This clone was counted once. Other DNA sequences in the sample encode the same CDR3. The rearrangement joins TRBV7-9 to TRBJ2-7, with no clear D. This CDR3 region has 12 residues. Trimming took off 0 bases at V and 5 bases at J, with 5 bases between the two ends. Germline V gene lookup returns CDR1 SEHNR and CDR2 FQNEAQ (reference sequence). This chain's CDR3 is CASSLAPHEQYF. The CDR3 region has the DNA TGTGCCAGCAGCTTAGCTCCTCACGAGCAGTACTTC.

V usage is TRBV27 and J usage is TRBJ2-2; 8 bases agree with TRBD2. J lost 3 bases, V lost 2 bases, and 2 bases had no gene match. This CDR3 spans 15 amino acids. Germline CDR1 MNHEY, CDR2 SMNVEV (reference sequence). CDR3 amino acids: CASSLSGSDTGELFF. CDR3 DNA sequence: TGTGCCAGCAGTTTAAGCGGGAGTGACACCGGGGAGCTGTTTTTT.

In regard to this clone: The sample has other DNA sequences that encode this CDR3 too. The chain is built from TRBV29-1 and TRBJ1-2, with D possibly TRBD1 on 6 matching bases. The CDR3 covers 12 residues. Germline CDR1 SQVTM, CDR2 ANQGSEA. Trimming removed 4 bases from V and 2 bases from J, with 8 bases in between. The CDR3 region is CSVGGLNYGYTF. In nucleotides, the CDR3 is TGCAGCGTTGGGGGGCTCAACTATGGCTACACCTTC.

This clone came up a few times. V is TRBV11-2 and J is TRBJ2-7; 8 positions match TRBD1. The CDR3 is made up of 17 amino acids. Unmatched junction bases numbered 19, after V lost 5 bases and J lost 7 bases. Germline values: CDR1 SGHAT, CDR2 FQNNGV. CDR3 coding DNA: TGTGCCAGCAGCCCATCGAGGCGTGGCAGGGGGCCTCGTGAGCAGTACTTC. It encodes CASSPSRRGRGPREQYF.

The CDR3 region is CASSLVPPGTPYNEQFF. The CDR3 bases are TGCGCCAGCAGCTTGGTACCCCCCGGGACCCCCTACAATGAGCAGTTCTTC. The rearrangement joins TRBV5-1 to TRBJ2-1; D possibly uses TRBD1 or TRBD2 (5 bases each). The V end lost 0 bases, the J end lost 2 bases, and 15 bases lay between the germline ends. CDR1 and CDR2 (germline): SGHRS, YFSETQ. The CDR3 contains 17 residues.

The chain couples TRBV29-1 to TRBJ1-2, with TRBD1 as a possible D gene (5 bases). With 6 bases removed from V and 4 bases from J, the gap between germline ends came to 9 bases. Per germline, CDR1 SQVTM and CDR2 ANQGSEA. The CDR3 runs to 11 residues. CDR3 region: CSVRDLYGYTF. In DNA, the CDR3 is TGCAGCGTCAGGGACCTCTATGGCTACACCTTC.

V and J are TRBV7-2 and TRBJ2-5; D is unresolved. Germline values: CDR1 SGHTA, CDR2 FQGNSA. This CDR3 spans 13 amino acids. The ends were cut back, 0 bases at V and 7 bases at J, with 9 bases in the middle. The CDR3 region is CASSLASTGTQYF. CDR3 DNA: TGTGCCAGCAGCTTAGCGTCAACTGGGACCCAGTACTTC.

In nucleotides, the CDR3 is TGTGCCATCAGTGTTCAGGGGGCGGTCGACGAGCAGTACTTC. This gives the protein CAISVQGAVDEQYF. The genes are TRBV10-3 and TRBJ2-7, with 8 bases aligning to TRBD1. The trim removed 4 bases at V and 5 bases at J, leaving 7 bases unmatched. The V gene's germline CDR1 is ENHRY and CDR2 SYGVKD. The CDR3 length is 14 residues.

This clone has a handful of counts. V gene TRBV30 combines with J gene TRBJ2-7; perhaps TRBD2 as D (6 bases). The V end lost 1 base, the J end lost 5 bases, and 12 bases lay between the germline ends. The CDR3 totals 13 residues. Germline assignment: CDR1 GTSNPN and CDR2 SVGIG (reference sequence). CDR3 loop: CAWSERGRHEQYF. The CDR3 DNA reads as TGTGCCTGGAGTGAAAGAGGGAGGCACGAGCAGTACTTC.